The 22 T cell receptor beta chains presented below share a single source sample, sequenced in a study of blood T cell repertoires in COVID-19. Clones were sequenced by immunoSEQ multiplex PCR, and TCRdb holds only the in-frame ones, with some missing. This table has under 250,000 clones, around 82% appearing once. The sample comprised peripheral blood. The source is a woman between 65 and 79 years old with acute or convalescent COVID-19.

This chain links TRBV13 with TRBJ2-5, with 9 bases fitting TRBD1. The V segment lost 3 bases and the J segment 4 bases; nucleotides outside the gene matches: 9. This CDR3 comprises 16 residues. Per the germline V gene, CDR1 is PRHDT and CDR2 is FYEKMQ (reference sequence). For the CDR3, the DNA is TGTGCCAGCAGCTTCGCACAGGGGGCGGGTGGAGAGACCCAGTACTTC. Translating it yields CASSFAQGAGGETQYF.

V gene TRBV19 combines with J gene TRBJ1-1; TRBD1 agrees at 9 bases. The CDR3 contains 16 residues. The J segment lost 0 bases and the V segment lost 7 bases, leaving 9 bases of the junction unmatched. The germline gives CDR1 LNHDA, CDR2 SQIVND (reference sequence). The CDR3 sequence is CASNVGQGFLNTEAFF. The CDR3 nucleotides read TGTGCCAGTAATGTCGGACAGGGGTTTCTGAACACTGAAGCTTTCTTT. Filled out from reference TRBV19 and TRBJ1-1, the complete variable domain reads DGGITQSPKYLFRKEGQNVTLSCEQNLNHDAMYWYRQDPGQGLRLIYYSQIVNDFQKGDIAEGYSVSREKKESFPLTVTSAQKNPTAFYLCASNVGQGFLNTEAFFGQGTRLTVV.

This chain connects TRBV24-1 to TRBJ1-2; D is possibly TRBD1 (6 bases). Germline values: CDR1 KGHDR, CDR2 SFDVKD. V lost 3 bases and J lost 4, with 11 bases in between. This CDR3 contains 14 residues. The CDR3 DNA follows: TGTGCCACCAGTGATCAGGGGTACGGCTATGGCTACACCTTC. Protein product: CATSDQGYGYGYTF.

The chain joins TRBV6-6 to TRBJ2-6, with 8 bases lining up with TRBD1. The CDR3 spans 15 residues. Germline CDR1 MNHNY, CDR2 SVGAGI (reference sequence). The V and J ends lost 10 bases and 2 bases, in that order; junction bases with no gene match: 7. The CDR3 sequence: CATAAGGAGANVLTF. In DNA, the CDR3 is TGTGCCACCGCCGCAGGGGGCGCTGGGGCCAACGTCCTGACTTTC.

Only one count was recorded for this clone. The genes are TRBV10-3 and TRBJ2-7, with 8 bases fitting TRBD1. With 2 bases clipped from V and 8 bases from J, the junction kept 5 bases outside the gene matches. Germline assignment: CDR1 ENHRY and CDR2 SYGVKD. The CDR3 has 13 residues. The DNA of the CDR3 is TGTGCCATCAGTGAGATGACAGGGGACAAGCAGTACTTC. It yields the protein CAISEMTGDKQYF.

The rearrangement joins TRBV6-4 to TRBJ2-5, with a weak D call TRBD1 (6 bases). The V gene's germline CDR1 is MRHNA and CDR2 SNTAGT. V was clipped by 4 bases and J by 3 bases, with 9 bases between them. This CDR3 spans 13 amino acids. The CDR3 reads CASSVGAEETQYF. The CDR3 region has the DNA TGTGCCAGCAGTGTGGGGGCCGAAGAGACCCAGTACTTC.

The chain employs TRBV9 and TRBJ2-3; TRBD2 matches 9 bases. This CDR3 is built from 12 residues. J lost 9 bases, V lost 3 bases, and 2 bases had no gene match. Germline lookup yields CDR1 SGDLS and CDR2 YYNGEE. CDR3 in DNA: TGTGCCAGCAGCGGGCTAGCGGGGACGCAGTATTTT. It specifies CASSGLAGTQYF.

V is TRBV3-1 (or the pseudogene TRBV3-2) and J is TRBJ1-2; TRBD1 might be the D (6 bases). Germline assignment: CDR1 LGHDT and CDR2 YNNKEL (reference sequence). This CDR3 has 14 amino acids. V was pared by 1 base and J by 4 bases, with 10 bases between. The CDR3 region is CASSQGQGGYGYTF. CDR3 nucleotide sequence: TGTGCCAGCAGCCAAGGCCAAGGGGGCTATGGCTACACCTTC.

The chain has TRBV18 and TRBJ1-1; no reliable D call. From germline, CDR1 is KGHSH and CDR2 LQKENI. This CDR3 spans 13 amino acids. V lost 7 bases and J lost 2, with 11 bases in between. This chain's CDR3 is CASFSEGNTEAFF. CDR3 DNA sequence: TGTGCCAGCTTCTCTGAGGGCAACACTGAAGCTTTCTTT. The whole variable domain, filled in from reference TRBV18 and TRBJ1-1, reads NAGVMQNPRHLVRRRGQEARLRCSPMKGHSHVYWYRQLPEEGLKFMVYLQKENIIDESGMPKERFSAEFPKEGPSILRIQQVVRGDSAAYFCASFSEGNTEAFFGQGTRLTVV.

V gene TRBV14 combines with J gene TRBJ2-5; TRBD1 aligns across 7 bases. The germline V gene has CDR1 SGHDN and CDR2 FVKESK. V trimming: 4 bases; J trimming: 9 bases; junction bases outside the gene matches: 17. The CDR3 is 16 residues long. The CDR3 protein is CASSLALGTEGSAQYF. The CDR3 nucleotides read TGTGCCAGCAGCCTCGCGCTAGGGACAGAAGGTTCGGCCCAGTACTTC.

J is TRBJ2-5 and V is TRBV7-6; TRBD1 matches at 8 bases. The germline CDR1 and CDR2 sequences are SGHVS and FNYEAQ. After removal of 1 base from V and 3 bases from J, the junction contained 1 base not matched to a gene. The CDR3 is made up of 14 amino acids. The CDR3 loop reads CASSLGTGKETQYF. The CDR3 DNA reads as TGTGCCAGCAGCTTAGGGACAGGGAAAGAGACCCAGTACTTC.

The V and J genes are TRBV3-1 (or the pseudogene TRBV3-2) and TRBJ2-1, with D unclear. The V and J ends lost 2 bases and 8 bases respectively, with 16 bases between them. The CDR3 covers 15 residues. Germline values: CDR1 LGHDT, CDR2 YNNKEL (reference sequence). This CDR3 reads CASSQFQMYFHEQFF. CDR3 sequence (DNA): TGTGCCAGCAGCCAATTCCAGATGTATTTTCATGAGCAGTTCTTC.

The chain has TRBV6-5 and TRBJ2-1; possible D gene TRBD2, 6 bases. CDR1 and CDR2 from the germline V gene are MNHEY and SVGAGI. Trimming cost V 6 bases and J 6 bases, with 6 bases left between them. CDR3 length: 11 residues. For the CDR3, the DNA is TGTGCCAGCAGGGGGGGCAATGAGCAGTTCTTC. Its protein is CASRGGNEQFF.

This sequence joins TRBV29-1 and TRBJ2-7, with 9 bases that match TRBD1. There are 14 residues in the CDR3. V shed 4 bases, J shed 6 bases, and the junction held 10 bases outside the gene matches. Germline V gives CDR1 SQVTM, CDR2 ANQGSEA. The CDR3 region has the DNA TGCAGCGTTGTTCCGGGACAGGGCCTGAGCGAGCAGTACTTC. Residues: CSVVPGQGLSEQYF.

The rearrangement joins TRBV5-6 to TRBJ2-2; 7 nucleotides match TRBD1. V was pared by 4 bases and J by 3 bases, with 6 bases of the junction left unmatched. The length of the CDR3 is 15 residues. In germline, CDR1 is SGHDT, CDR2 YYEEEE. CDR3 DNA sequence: TGTGCCAGCAGCCCCTTGGGGACAGACACCGGGGAGCTGTTTTTT. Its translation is CASSPLGTDTGELFF.

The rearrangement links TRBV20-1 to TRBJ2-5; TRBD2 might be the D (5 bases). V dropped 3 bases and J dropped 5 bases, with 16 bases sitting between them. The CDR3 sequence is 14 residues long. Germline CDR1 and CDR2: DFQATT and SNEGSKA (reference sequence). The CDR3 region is CSASRGWLGETQYF. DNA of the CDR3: TGCAGTGCTAGTAGAGGGTGGTTAGGGGAGACCCAGTACTTC.

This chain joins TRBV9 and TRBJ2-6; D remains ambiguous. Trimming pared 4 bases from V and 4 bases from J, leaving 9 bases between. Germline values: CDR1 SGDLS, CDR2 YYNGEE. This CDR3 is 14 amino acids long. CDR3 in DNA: TGTGCCAGCAGCTTCAGAGGAGGGGCCAACGTCCTGACTTTC. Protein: CASSFRGGANVLTF.

Here the CDR3 reads CASSKQVSGQPQHF. The CDR3 nucleotides read TGTGCCAGCAGCAAACAGGTTTCTGGTCAGCCCCAGCATTTT. This chain connects TRBV2 to TRBJ1-5; possible D gene TRBD1, 5 bases. Germline CDR1 and CDR2: SNHLY and FYNNEI. This CDR3 is 14 amino acids long. Trimming shortened V by 6 bases and J by 6 bases, and 15 bases separated the two germline ends.

The CDR3 here is CASSFGTGSLSYEQYF. Written as DNA, the CDR3 is TGTGCCAGCAGCTTCGGGACAGGGAGCCTCTCCTACGAGCAGTACTTC. This chain uses TRBV7-8 with TRBJ2-7; 9 nucleotides align to TRBD1. The germline V gene encodes CDR1 SGHVS and CDR2 FQNEAQ. The CDR3 totals 16 residues. The V gene end was trimmed by 3 bases and the J gene end by 0 bases; junction bases not matched to a gene: 6.

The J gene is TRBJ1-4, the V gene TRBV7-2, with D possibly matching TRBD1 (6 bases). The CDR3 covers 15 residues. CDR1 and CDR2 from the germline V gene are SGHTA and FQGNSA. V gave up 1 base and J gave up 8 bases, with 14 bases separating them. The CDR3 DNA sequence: TGTGCCAGCAGCTTAGGGGGGCAGGGAGCCGAAAAACTGTTTTTT. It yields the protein CASSLGGQGAEKLFF. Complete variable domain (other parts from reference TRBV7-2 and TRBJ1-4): GAGVSQSPSNKVTEKGKDVELRCDPISGHTALYWYRQSLGQGLEFLIYFQGNSAPDKSGLPSDRFSAERTGGSVSTLTIQRTQQEDSAVYLCASSLGGQGAEKLFFGSGTQLSVL.

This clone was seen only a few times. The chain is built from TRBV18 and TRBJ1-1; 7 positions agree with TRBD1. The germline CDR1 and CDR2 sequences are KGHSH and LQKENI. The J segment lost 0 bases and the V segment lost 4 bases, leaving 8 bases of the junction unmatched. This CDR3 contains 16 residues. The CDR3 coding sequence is TGTGCCAGCTCACAGGGGGCAGCCTCCATGAACACTGAAGCTTTCTTT. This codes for CASSQGAASMNTEAFF.

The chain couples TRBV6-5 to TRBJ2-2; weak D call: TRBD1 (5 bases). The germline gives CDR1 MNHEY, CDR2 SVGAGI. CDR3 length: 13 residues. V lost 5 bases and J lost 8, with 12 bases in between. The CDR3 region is CASSTHQGGELFF. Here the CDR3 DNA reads TGTGCCAGCAGTACACACCAGGGTGGGGAGCTGTTTTTT.